What follows are 8 T cell receptor beta chains derived from one specimen sequenced in a study of identifying expanded T cells in peripheral blood (dated by TCRdb to the late 2010s). Library preparation was by the immunoSEQ multiplex PCR assay. The table was pulled from immuneACCESS by TCRdb, which kept in-frame rearrangements only. Such tables lose some clones; where checked, under half of the loss comes from unresolved V genes, and the rest has no known cause. The sample table records under 100,000 clones; about 88% of these occur just once. 3.5% to 5.5% of the sample rests with the top ten. Sequencing was performed on blood. The receptors derive from a person between 18 and 69 years old in good health.

V is TRBV5-1 and J is TRBJ2-1; 13 nucleotides match TRBD2. The length of the CDR3 is 18 residues. From germline, CDR1 is SGHRS and CDR2 YFSETQ. V shed 2 bases, J shed 0 bases, and the junction held 5 bases outside the gene matches. The DNA of the CDR3 is TGCGCCAGCAGCTTATGGACTAGCGGGGGTGTCTCCTACAATGAGCAGTTCTTC. Translating gives CASSLWTSGGVSYNEQFF.

The J gene is TRBJ1-2, the V gene TRBV30, with D uncertain. The V gene's germline CDR1 is GTSNPN and CDR2 SVGIG (reference sequence). CDR3 length: 13 residues. Trimming removed 2 bases from V and 5 bases from J, with 12 bases in between. CDR3 coding DNA: TGTGCCTGGAGTATCCCGAGGAGTTATGGCTACACCTTC. It is translated as CAWSIPRSYGYTF.

V and J are TRBV4-3 and TRBJ2-3; D is unresolved. Germline V gene lookup returns CDR1 LGHNA and CDR2 YSLEER. The ends were cut back, 0 bases at V and 1 base at J, with 8 bases in the middle. The CDR3 loop spans 15 amino acids. The CDR3 region is CASSQDHGRTDTQYF. The CDR3 region has the DNA TGCGCCAGCAGCCAAGATCACGGACGCACAGATACGCAGTATTTT.

The chain uses TRBV7-2 and TRBJ1-2; TRBD1 aligns across 8 bases. Losses at the gene ends were 7 bases for V and 0 bases for J; bases not matched to a gene: 10. The CDR3 has 16 amino acids. In germline, CDR1 is SGHTA, CDR2 FQGNSA. CDR3 nucleotide sequence: TGTGCCAGCACCGGCTGGACAGGGCCTTCTAACTATGGCTACACCTTC. Translation: CASTGWTGPSNYGYTF.

V usage is TRBV6-1 and J usage is TRBJ1-5, with D possibly TRBD1 on 6 matching bases. Trimming took 9 bases from V and 3 from J, leaving 9 bases between them. Germline V gene lookup returns CDR1 MNHNS and CDR2 SASEGT. CDR3 length: 12 amino acids. For the CDR3, the DNA is TGTGCCAGTGACAGGATCAATCAGCCCCAGCATTTT. Translated: CASDRINQPQHF.

This chain links TRBV27 with TRBJ1-2; D is possibly TRBD1 (6 bases). V lost 2 bases to trimming and J lost 8 bases, with 12 bases between them. This CDR3 contains 13 residues. Looked up from germline, CDR1 is MNHEY and CDR2 is SMNVEV (reference sequence). The CDR3 reads CASSLRGSSGYTF. The DNA of the CDR3 is TGTGCCAGCAGTTTAAGGGGGAGTTCCGGCTACACCTTC.

The table lists this clone with many counts. The J gene is TRBJ1-6, the V gene TRBV7-9, with 7 nucleotides matching TRBD1. The CDR3 is 15 residues long. Trimming at V came to 5 bases and at J to 5 bases, leaving 6 bases not matched to a gene. Germline V gene lookup returns CDR1 SEHNR and CDR2 FQNEAQ (reference sequence). In DNA, the CDR3 is TGTGCCAGCAGCAGGGACAGCAGAAATAATTCACCCCTCCACTTT. This gives the protein CASSRDSRNNSPLHF.

The V gene is TRBV30, the J gene TRBJ1-1; D not resolved. The germline V and J ends were trimmed by 4 bases and 0 bases, with 9 bases remaining between them. The CDR3 loop spans 13 amino acids. Germline V gene data show CDR1 as GTSNPN and CDR2 as SVGIG (reference sequence). This CDR3 reads CAWNWLLNTEAFF. Written as DNA, the CDR3 is TGTGCCTGGAATTGGTTATTGAACACTGAAGCTTTCTTT.